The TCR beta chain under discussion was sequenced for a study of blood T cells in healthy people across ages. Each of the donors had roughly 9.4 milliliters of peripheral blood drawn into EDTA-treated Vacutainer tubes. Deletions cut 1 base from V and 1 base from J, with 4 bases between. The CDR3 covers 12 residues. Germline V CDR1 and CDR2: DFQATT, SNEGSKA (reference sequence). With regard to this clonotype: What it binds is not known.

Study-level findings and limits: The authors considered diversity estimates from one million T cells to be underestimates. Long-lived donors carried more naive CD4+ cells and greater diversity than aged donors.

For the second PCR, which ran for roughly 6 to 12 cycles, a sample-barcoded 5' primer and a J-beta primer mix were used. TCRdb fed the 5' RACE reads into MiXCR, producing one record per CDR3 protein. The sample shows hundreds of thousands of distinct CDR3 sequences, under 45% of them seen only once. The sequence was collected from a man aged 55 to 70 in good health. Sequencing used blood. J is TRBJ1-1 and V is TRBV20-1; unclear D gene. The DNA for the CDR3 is TGCAGTGCTAGAGTTAAGAACACTGAAGCTTTCTTT. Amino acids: CSARVKNTEAFF.